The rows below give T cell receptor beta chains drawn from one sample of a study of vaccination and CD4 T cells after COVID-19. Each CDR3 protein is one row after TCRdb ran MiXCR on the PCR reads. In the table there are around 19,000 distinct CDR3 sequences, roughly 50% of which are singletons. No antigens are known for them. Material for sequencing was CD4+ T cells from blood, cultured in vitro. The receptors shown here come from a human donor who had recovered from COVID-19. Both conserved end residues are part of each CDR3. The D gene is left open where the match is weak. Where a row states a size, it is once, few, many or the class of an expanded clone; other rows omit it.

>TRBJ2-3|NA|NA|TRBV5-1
CASSFAAADTQYF
TGCGCCAGCAGCTTCGCAGCGGCAGATACGCAGTATTTT
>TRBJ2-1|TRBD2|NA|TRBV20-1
CSAPTSGGANEQFF
TGCAGTGCTCCCACTAGCGGGGGGGCCAATGAGCAGTTCTTC
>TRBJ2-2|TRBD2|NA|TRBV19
CASSIVRAGGIYTGELFF
TGTGCCAGTAGTATAGTTCGAGCGGGAGGGATATACACCGGGGAGCTGTTTTTT
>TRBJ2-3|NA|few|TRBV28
CASSSDRGVGDTQYF
TGTGCCAGCAGTTCCGATCGGGGTGTGGGAGATACGCAGTATTTT
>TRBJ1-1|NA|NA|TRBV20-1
CSARGGGLNTEAFF
TGCAGTGCTAGGGGTGGCGGATTGAACACTGAAGCTTTCTTT
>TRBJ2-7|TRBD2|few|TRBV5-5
CASSLGGTSVYEQYF
TGTGCCAGCAGCTTGGGGGGGACTAGCGTCTACGAGCAGTACTTC
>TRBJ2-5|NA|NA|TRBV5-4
CASSLDGEPQETQYF
TGTGCCAGCAGCTTGGACGGGGAGCCCCAAGAGACCCAGTACTTC
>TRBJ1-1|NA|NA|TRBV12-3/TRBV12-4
CASSVRGGPSTEAFF
TGTGCCAGCAGTGTTAGAGGGGGGCCGAGCACTGAAGCTTTCTTT
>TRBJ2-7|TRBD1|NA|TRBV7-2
CASGKNRGYEQYF
TGTGCCAGCGGGAAGAACAGGGGCTACGAGCAGTACTTC
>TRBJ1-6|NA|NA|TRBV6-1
CASSTQPAGNSPLHF
TGTGCCAGCAGTACGCAACCCGCTGGGAATTCACCCCTCCACTTT
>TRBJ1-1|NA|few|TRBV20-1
CSARPGRPEAFF
TGCAGTGCTAGACCAGGGCGCCCTGAAGCTTTCTTT
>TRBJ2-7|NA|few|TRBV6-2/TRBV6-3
CASSYSGLEQYF
TGTGCCAGCAGTTACTCCGGGTTAGAGCAGTACTTC
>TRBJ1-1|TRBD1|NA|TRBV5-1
CASSPTGARGTEAFF
TGCGCCAGCAGCCCCACAGGGGCCAGAGGCACTGAAGCTTTCTTT
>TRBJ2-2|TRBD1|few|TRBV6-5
CASSYLQGTGELFF
TGTGCCAGCAGTTACCTACAGGGGACCGGGGAGCTGTTTTTT
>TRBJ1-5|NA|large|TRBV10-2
CASSESSGGNQPQHF
TGCGCCAGCAGTGAGTCTAGCGGCGGAAATCAGCCCCAGCATTTT
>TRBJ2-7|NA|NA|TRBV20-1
CSAREGPVNEQYF
TGCAGTGCTAGAGAAGGCCCGGTGAACGAGCAGTACTTC
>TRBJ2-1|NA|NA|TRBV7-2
CASSLESGGVHNEQFF
TGTGCCAGCAGCTTAGAGTCTGGCGGGGTGCACAATGAGCAGTTCTTC
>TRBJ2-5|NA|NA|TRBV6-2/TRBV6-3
CASSPGLRLGETQYF
TGTGCCAGCAGCCCCGGACTACGCCTGGGGGAGACCCAGTACTTC
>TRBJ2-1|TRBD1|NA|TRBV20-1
CSALSGQGGNEQFF
TGCAGTGCTCTTTCGGGACAGGGTGGGAATGAGCAGTTCTTC
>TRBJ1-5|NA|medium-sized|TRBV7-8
CASSLSGRQPQHF
TGTGCCAGCAGCTTATCAGGAAGACAGCCCCAGCATTTT
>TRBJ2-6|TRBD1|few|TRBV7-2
CASSWDRAGANVLTF
TGTGCCAGCAGCTGGGACAGGGCTGGGGCCAACGTCCTGACTTTC
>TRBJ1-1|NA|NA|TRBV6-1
CASSRGRGTEAFF
TGTGCCAGCAGCAGGGGTCGCGGCACTGAAGCTTTCTTT
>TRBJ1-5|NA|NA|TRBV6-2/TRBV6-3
CASRDRSNQPQHF
TGTGCCAGCAGGGATAGAAGCAATCAGCCCCAGCATTTT
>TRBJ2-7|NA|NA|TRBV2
CASRDWDYEQYF
TGTGCCAGCAGGGACTGGGACTACGAGCAGTACTTC
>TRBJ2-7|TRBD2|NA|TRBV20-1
CSAGTSGGLWEQYF
TGCAGTGCGGGGACTAGCGGTGGGTTGTGGGAGCAGTACTTC
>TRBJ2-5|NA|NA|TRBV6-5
CASSYPGRGLTGETQYF
TGTGCCAGCAGTTACCCCGGACGGGGACTTACCGGTGAGACCCAGTACTTC
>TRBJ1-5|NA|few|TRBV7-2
CASSSGRHQPQHF
TGTGCCAGCAGCTCAGGGAGGCATCAGCCCCAGCATTTT
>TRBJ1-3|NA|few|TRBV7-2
CASSLNPLATSGNTIYF
TGTGCCAGCAGCTTAAACCCCCTGGCAACCTCTGGAAACACCATATATTTT
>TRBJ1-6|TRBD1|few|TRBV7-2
CASRGQVSASPLHF
TGTGCCAGCAGGGGACAGGTGTCAGCTTCACCCCTCCACTTT